This is a list of T cell receptor beta chains from one sample in a study of metastatic and nonmetastatic thyroid tumors. Using MiXCR, TCRdb reanalyzed the PCR reads. The data show about 12,000 clones, roughly 27% seen once. Sequenced sample: adjacent normal tissue. The receptor set was obtained from a male donor with papillary thyroid cancer or a benign thyroid nodule (not recorded which). Some clones in this sample may be carry-over from other donors' samples. The CDR3 runs from the conserved cysteine through the conserved F or W. The order of the fields is D gene, clone size, J gene, V gene, CDR3 DNA, CDR3 protein. D genes are given only for firm matches. Clone size is not always given. Where it is, it says once, few, many or a class for expanded clones.

TRBD1	.	TRBJ1-5	TRBV2	TGTGCCAGCAGTGAAAACAGGGGCCGCAATCAGCCCCAGCATTTT	CASSENRGRNQPQHF
.	.	TRBJ2-2	TRBV3-1	TGTGCCAGCAGCCAAGCCGGGAGGGAGCTGTTTTTT	CASSQAGRELFF
.	.	TRBJ1-1	TRBV20-1	TGCAGTGCTAGAAGTCAGCCAAACACTGAAGCTTTCTTT	CSARSQPNTEAFF
.	.	TRBJ2-7	TRBV7-2	TGTGCCAGCAGCAACAGGGGGGGGGAGCAGTACTTC	CASSNRGGEQYF
.	.	TRBJ1-4	TRBV20-1	TGCAGTGCTAGCGGGTTTCATGAAAAACTGTTTTTT	CSASGFHEKLFF
.	few	TRBJ2-7	TRBV6-1	TGTGCCAGCACAGGGGCCTGGGGATGGACTTACGAGCAGTACTTC	CASTGAWGWTYEQYF
.	.	TRBJ1-1	TRBV19	TGTGCCAGTAGAAGGCCCCTGGGCACTGAAGCTTTCTTT	CASRRPLGTEAFF
.	few	TRBJ2-3	TRBV7-8	TGTGCCAGCAGCCAGTGGTCCTTAGCAAGCACAGATACGCAGTATTTT	CASSQWSLASTDTQYF
.	medium-sized	TRBJ1-1	TRBV30	TGTGCCTGGAGTGTGTATCGTAGGGGGGGGCACACTGAAGCTTTCTTT	CAWSVYRRGGHTEAFF
.	few	TRBJ2-7	TRBV28	TGTGCCAGCAGTCGGCCGTTCTCCTACGAGCAGTACTTC	CASSRPFSYEQYF
.	.	TRBJ2-2	TRBV20-1	TGCAGTGCTAGAGACCCCCATCAGCCCGGCCTCGCGAACACCGGGGAGCTGTTTTTT	CSARDPHQPGLANTGELFF
.	many	TRBJ2-5	TRBV29-1	TGCAGCGTTGAAGTGGGGGGCGCGGAGACCCAGTACTTC	CSVEVGGAETQYF
.	.	TRBJ2-6	TRBV6-1	TGTGCCAGCAGCAGGACCCCTGGGGCCAACGTCCTGACTTTC	CASSRTPGANVLTF
.	many	TRBJ1-2	TRBV3-1	TGTGCCAGCGGCCTTAAAGGGGCAAACTATGGCTACACCTTC	CASGLKGANYGYTF
TRBD2	medium-sized	TRBJ2-1	TRBV20-1	TGCAGTGCTAGGCCTTGGACTAGCGGGACCAATGAGCAGTTCTTC	CSARPWTSGTNEQFF
.	many	TRBJ2-3	TRBV15	TGTGCCACCAACAAACGGGCAAACACAGATACGCAGTATTTT	CATNKRANTDTQYF
TRBD2	few	TRBJ2-3	TRBV6-5	TGTGCCAGCAGTTACAACCCGGGACTAGCGGGGGGAGATACGCAGTATTTT	CASSYNPGLAGGDTQYF
TRBD2	.	TRBJ2-5	TRBV27	TGTGCCAGCAGTTTGGGAACCCTGGCGGGAGGCCGACGAAGTAAAGAGACCCAGTACTTC	CASSLGTLAGGRRSKETQYF
TRBD2	.	TRBJ2-5	TRBV11-3	TGTGCCAGCAGCTTACGCTTCGCGGGAGAGGGTCAAGAGACCCAGTACTTC	CASSLRFAGEGQETQYF
.	medium-sized	TRBJ2-5	TRBV18	TGTGCCAGCTCACCACGGCAGGGGGAGGCTGGAGAGACCCAGTACTTC	CASSPRQGEAGETQYF
.	medium-sized	TRBJ1-2	TRBV7-9	TGTGCCAGCAGCTTCGAGGGCGATGGCTACACCTTC	CASSFEGDGYTF
.	.	TRBJ2-2	TRBV28	TGTGCCAGCAGTTCCTGGGGACCGGCGAACACCGGGGAGCTGTTTTTT	CASSSWGPANTGELFF
.	.	TRBJ2-7	TRBV29-1	TGCAGCGCGACAGCTAGCTCCTACGAGCAGTACTTC	CSATASSYEQYF
TRBD2	few	TRBJ2-2	TRBV20-1	TGCAGTGCTAGACCTAGCGGGTTCACCGGGGAGCTGTTTTTT	CSARPSGFTGELFF
TRBD2	few	TRBJ2-1	TRBV12-3/TRBV12-4	TGTGCCAGCAGTCTCGGCGGCGGGAGGGTCCATGAGCAGTTCTTC	CASSLGGGRVHEQFF
.	few	TRBJ1-6	TRBV27	TGTGCCAGCAGTTTTCGCTCCAGGGCGAGTAATTCACCCCTCCACTTT	CASSFRSRASNSPLHF
.	.	TRBJ1-5	TRBV30	TGTGCCTGGAGTGTCTCCCGATATCAGCCCCAGCATTTT	CAWSVSRYQPQHF
.	few	TRBJ2-2	TRBV12-3/TRBV12-4	TGTGCCAGCAGTTTAAAGAGGGCGATAAACACCGGGGAGCTGTTTTTT	CASSLKRAINTGELFF
TRBD2	.	TRBJ2-6	TRBV6-2/TRBV6-3	TGTGCCAGCAGTTATAGTGGACTAGCGGGAGCTGGGGCCAACGTCCTGACTTTC	CASSYSGLAGAGANVLTF
TRBD2	.	TRBJ2-2	TRBV6-5	TGTGCCAGCAGTTGGACTAGAGATCTCGGGGAGCTGTTTTTT	CASSWTRDLGELFF
.	large	TRBJ1-6	TRBV6-1	TGTGCCAGCAGAGCCTGGCGGGGTGGGAATTCACCCCTCCACTTT	CASRAWRGGNSPLHF
.	few	TRBJ2-1	TRBV10-1	TGCGCCAGCAGTGAGACCTGGGAGGTAGCGTCCTACAATGAGCAGTTCTTC	CASSETWEVASYNEQFF
.	.	TRBJ1-5	TRBV20-1	TGCAGTGCTAGAGTAAGTTCCGGTGGCAATCAGCCCCAGCATTTT	CSARVSSGGNQPQHF
TRBD1	few	TRBJ2-1	TRBV6-1	TGTGCCAGCAGTCAAAGGACAGGGGGGGTCAATGAGCAGTTCTTC	CASSQRTGGVNEQFF
.	.	TRBJ2-3	TRBV7-3	TGTGCCAGCAGCTTACGTTACCCGGACAGCACATATACGCAGTATTTT	CASSLRYPDSTYTQYF
TRBD1	.	TRBJ1-6	TRBV6-1	TGTGCCAGCAGAAGGGACAGTAATTCACCCCTCCACTTT	CASRRDSNSPLHF
TRBD2	.	TRBJ2-7	TRBV11-1	TGTGCCAGCAGCTCGGCGTTGGGGACTACCCCCTACGAGCAGTACTTC	CASSSALGTTPYEQYF
.	.	TRBJ1-4	TRBV5-6	TGTGCCAGCAGCTTGGTGAACGGGAAACTGTTTTTT	CASSLVNGKLFF
.	.	TRBJ1-1	TRBV24-1	TGTGCCACCAGTGCGCAGGGGAACACTGAAGCTTTCTTT	CATSAQGNTEAFF
.	medium-sized	TRBJ2-5	TRBV6-5	TGTGCCAGCAGTTACTTAACGGTGGGCGAGACCCAGTACTTC	CASSYLTVGETQYF
.	few	TRBJ1-2	TRBV5-1	TGCGCCAGCAGCTTGGCAGTGTTCTGCTACACCTTC	CASSLAVFCYTF
.	medium-sized	TRBJ2-1	TRBV20-1	TGCAGTGCTATAGGGGATCCCTCCTACAATGAGCAGTTCTTC	CSAIGDPSYNEQFF
.	.	TRBJ2-5	TRBV5-1	TGCGCCAGCAGCTTGGAGGGCAGGGGAAAAGAGCGGACCCAGTACTTC	CASSLEGRGKERTQYF
.	few	TRBJ2-2	TRBV24-1	TGTGCCACCAGTGGACGGGACGGGGAGCTGTTTTTT	CATSGRDGELFF
TRBD1	medium-sized	TRBJ2-7	TRBV19	TGTGCCAGTAGTATTGGCCAGGGGGCTTTCCACGAGCAGTACTTC	CASSIGQGAFHEQYF
TRBD1	.	TRBJ1-5	TRBV7-2	TGTGCCAGCAGCACGTACAGGGGAAATCAGCCCCAGCATTTT	CASSTYRGNQPQHF
.	medium-sized	TRBJ1-3	TRBV7-8	TGTGCCAGCGTCCAGGGATCCAGTGGAAACACCATATATTTT	CASVQGSSGNTIYF
TRBD1	medium-sized	TRBJ2-6	TRBV25-1	TGTGCCAGCAGTGAGTCCGGGACAGGGGGGGCCAACGTCCTGACTTTC	CASSESGTGGANVLTF
TRBD2	.	TRBJ2-7	TRBV20-1	TGCAGTGCTTCTGCCCCCGGGACTAGCGGGACCTACGAGCAGTACTTC	CSASAPGTSGTYEQYF
TRBD2	many	TRBJ2-5	TRBV9	TGTGCCAGCAGCGAATCTAGCGGCCAAGAGACCCAGTACTTC	CASSESSGQETQYF
.	.	TRBJ1-1	TRBV5-1	TGCGCCAGCAGCTTGTCCGGTTCTGAAGCTTTCTTT	CASSLSGSEAFF
.	.	TRBJ2-1	TRBV7-2	TGTGCCAGCAGCTTATCAACGGTATACAATGAGCAGTTCTTC	CASSLSTVYNEQFF
.	.	TRBJ2-7	TRBV5-1	TGCGCCAGCAGCCTAGGGTCCGGGACACCCTACGAGCAGTACTTC	CASSLGSGTPYEQYF